The following is a T cell receptor beta chain sequence with its context. The antigen is not known. The CDR3 runs 13 residues. Germline V gene sequence: CDR1 MNHNY, CDR2 SVGAGI (reference sequence). V was trimmed by 5 bases and J by 2 bases, leaving 10 bases between them. These data come from a study of OX40 agonist ivuxolimab in advanced cancers. Regarding the study as a whole: Which antigen the expanded peripheral T cells recognized is unknown.

Sequencing used immunoSEQ multiplex PCR; TCRdb keeps in-frame clones, though not all of them. The sample records over 95,000 clones, 90% to 95% being singletons. The sequences come from CD4+ or CD8+ T cells sorted from blood, collected in a trial of the OX40 agonist ivuxolimab. The clonotype was recovered from an adult with an advanced solid tumor such as melanoma, head and neck, liver or kidney cancer. The chain links TRBV6-6 to TRBJ2-7; D remains ambiguous. The CDR3 spells CASSSPPTYEQYF. The CDR3 DNA is TGTGCCAGCAGTAGCCCACCGACCTACGAGCAGTACTTC.